This T cell receptor beta chain was sequenced in a study of control samples from healthy donors and cancer patients. The repertoire was sequenced with immunoSEQ multiplex PCR; TCRdb's copy has only in-frame clones and lacks some. The table lists some 150,000 clones, roughly 89% of them singletons. Deletions cut 3 bases from V and 2 bases from J, with 8 bases between. CDR3 length equals 13 residues. The sequence derives from a man under 40 in good health. V gene TRBV12-3 or TRBV12-4 combines with J gene TRBJ2-7, with D hard to call. Material for sequencing was blood. The CDR3 DNA follows: TGTGCCAGCAGTTTGGTCAGAACCTACGAGCAGTACTTC. Protein: CASSLVRTYEQYF.